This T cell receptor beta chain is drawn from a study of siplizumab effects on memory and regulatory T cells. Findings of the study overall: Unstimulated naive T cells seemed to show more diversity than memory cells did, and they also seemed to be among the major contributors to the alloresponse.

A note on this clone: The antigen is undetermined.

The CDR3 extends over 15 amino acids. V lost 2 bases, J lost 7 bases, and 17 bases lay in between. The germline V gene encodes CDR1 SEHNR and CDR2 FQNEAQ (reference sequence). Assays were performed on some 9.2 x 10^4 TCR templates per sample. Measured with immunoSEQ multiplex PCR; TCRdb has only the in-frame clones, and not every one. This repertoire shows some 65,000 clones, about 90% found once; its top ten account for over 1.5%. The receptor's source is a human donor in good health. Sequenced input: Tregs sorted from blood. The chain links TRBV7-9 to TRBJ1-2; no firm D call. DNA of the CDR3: TGTGCCAGCAGCTTAAACCCCCTCAGTCTCGGTGGCTACACCTTC. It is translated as CASSLNPLSLGGYTF. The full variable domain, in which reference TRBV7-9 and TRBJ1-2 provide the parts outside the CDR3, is DTGVSQNPRHKITKRGQNVTFRCDPISEHNRLYWYRQTLGQGPEFLTYFQNEAQLEKSRLLSDRFSAERPKGSFSTLEIQRTEQGDSAMYLCASSLNPLSLGGYTFGSGTRLTVV.